This T cell receptor (beta chain) was sequenced during a study of T-cell memory formation after mild COVID-19. About the research overall: TCR clusters mostly belonged to single donors.

Concerning this clonotype itself: Its antigen is unknown.

Barcoded TCR alpha and TCR beta cDNA libraries with UMIs came from 5'RACE using constant-segment primers. TCRdb called the 5' RACE reads again in MiXCR, with one record for every CDR3 protein. Of 470,000 or so distinct CDR3 sequences detected, roughly 25% appear once; the ten largest clones hold under 15%. Broader study findings: A balance of CD4 and CD8 characterized clones contracting day 15 to 85, whereas later expanders leaned CD4+.

CDR1 and CDR2 (germline): MNHEY, SMNVEV (reference sequence). The CDR3 is made up of 13 amino acids. With 6 bases clipped from V and 7 bases from J, the junction kept 5 bases outside the gene matches. The sample was PBMCs or a T cell subset sorted from them (not recorded which). This rearrangement joins TRBV27 to TRBJ2-1, with 8 bases lining up with TRBD1. This sequence was found in an adult woman who had mild COVID-19 (a few samples of this study predate the infection). Cell type and time point are not known. The CDR3 here is CASRGQAGNEQFF. The CDR3 coding sequence is TGTGCCAGCAGGGGACAGGCTGGGAATGAGCAGTTCTTC.